Sequencing of this T cell receptor beta chain was carried out in a study of vaccination effects on CD4 cells after COVID-19. Study results and caveats: Only a few convalescent patients and no early post-infection timepoints featured in the study.

The CDR3 consists of 14 residues. Trimming shortened V by 2 bases and J by 4 bases, and 12 bases separated the two germline ends. Germline CDR1 is GTSNPN and CDR2 is SVGIG (reference sequence). Antigen-specific CD4+ T cells were expanded (with viral peptide pools) by the ViraFEST assay ahead of sequencing. Culture proceeded for 9 to 11 days, and CD4+ T cells were then isolated. All participants had two doses of either the BNT162b2 or mRNA-1273 vaccine. Around 2.2 million PBMC per well received approximately 10 IU/ml IL-2 and 8 to 10 ug/ml peptides in culture. Notes on this clone: Its antigen is unknown.

Libraries were prepared by immunoSEQ multiplex PCR; TCRdb keeps only in-frame clonotypes and omits some of them. This sample has about 35,000 clones, with around 80% found just once. The specimen comprised CD4+ T cells from PBMCs cultured with HCoV-NL63 spike peptides, sampled after COVID-19 vaccination. The rearrangement links TRBV30 to TRBJ1-5; D possibly corresponds to TRBD1 (5 bases). This receptor was taken from a human donor who received a COVID-19 vaccine. Some clones in this sample may be carry-over from other donors' samples. DNA for the CDR3: TGTGCCTGGAGTTCAGGGTTGCCGAATCAGCCCCAGCATTTT. Protein product: CAWSSGLPNQPQHF.